This passage covers 27 T cell receptor beta chains from one sample sequenced in a study of cytotoxic CD8 clonotypes in ibrutinib-treated CLL. The method was immunoSEQ multiplex PCR; TCRdb's version includes in-frame clones alone and lacks a portion of them. This sample has some 350,000 clones, with 67% found just once. The specimen was PBMCs, collected after 36 months of ibrutinib treatment. The receptors derive from a human donor with chronic lymphocytic leukemia.

The V gene is TRBV28, the J gene TRBJ2-1, with 8 bases that match TRBD2. V was clipped by 4 bases and J by 5 bases; unmatched bases: 1. The CDR3 runs to 13 residues. The germline V gene encodes CDR1 MDHEN and CDR2 SYDVKM. CDR3 region: CASSYSGDNEQFF. The CDR3 DNA is TGTGCCAGCAGTTATAGCGGGGACAATGAGCAGTTCTTC.

This chain joins TRBV4-2 and TRBJ2-1; weak D call: TRBD1 (6 bases). CDR1 LGHNA and CDR2 YNFKEQ come from the germline V gene. The CDR3 sequence is 17 residues long. V shed 4 bases and J shed 0 bases, with 16 bases lying between them. The CDR3 spells CASSRGPERSSYNEQFF. CDR3 sequence (DNA): TGTGCCAGCAGCCGGGGGCCTGAAAGAAGCTCCTACAATGAGCAGTTCTTC.

This clone was seen just once. The V gene is TRBV5-1, the J gene TRBJ2-1; 7 positions match TRBD1. Germline values: CDR1 SGHRS, CDR2 YFSETQ. The length of the CDR3 is 15 residues. Unmatched junction bases numbered 10, after V lost 5 bases and J lost 5 bases. For the CDR3, the DNA is TGCGCCAGCAGGGAAATTCTGGGACAGCACAATGAGCAGTTCTTC. Protein sequence: CASREILGQHNEQFF.

The rearrangement links TRBV7-9 to TRBJ2-7; 7 nucleotides line up with TRBD1. This CDR3 contains 14 residues. V shed 0 bases and J 7 bases; nucleotides not matched to a gene: 6. Germline lookup yields CDR1 SEHNR and CDR2 FQNEAQ (reference sequence). CDR3 in amino acids: CASSLASTGWEQYF. DNA of the CDR3: TGTGCCAGCAGCTTAGCCTCGACAGGGTGGGAGCAGTACTTC.

This chain joins TRBV10-3 and TRBJ2-6; D is ambiguous. This CDR3 spans 13 amino acids. V lost 8 bases to trimming and J lost 3 bases, with 8 bases between them. Germline CDR1 and CDR2: ENHRY and SYGVKD. DNA for the CDR3: TGTGCCATCGGCTTGGATGGGGCCAACGTCCTGACTTTC. Translation: CAIGLDGANVLTF.

The genes are TRBV27 and TRBJ2-7; 7 bases agree with TRBD2. The CDR3 runs 15 residues. Germline assignment: CDR1 MNHEY and CDR2 SMNVEV (reference sequence). The V gene end was trimmed by 6 bases and the J gene end by 0 bases; junction bases not matched to a gene: 8. CDR3: CASSHRGTNSYEQYF. Written as DNA, the CDR3 is TGTGCCAGCAGCCACCGAGGGACTAACTCCTACGAGCAGTACTTC.

This clone was detected once. The chain recombines TRBV7-6 with TRBJ1-2; 8 bases match TRBD1. With V trimmed by 1 base and J by 4 bases, 5 bases remained unmatched. The CDR3 has 15 amino acids. CDR1 is SGHVS, CDR2 FNYEAQ, per germline. DNA for the CDR3: TGTGCCAGCAGCTTAGAGACAGGGGTTGGCTATGGCTACACCTTC. Encoded protein: CASSLETGVGYGYTF.

This clone appeared a few times. The genes are TRBV5-1 and TRBJ1-6; D gene uncertain. The CDR3 is 15 residues long. Germline V gene data show CDR1 as SGHRS and CDR2 as YFSETQ. V lost 6 bases, J lost 10 bases, and 20 bases lay in between. The CDR3 reads CASKTRTDNLSPLHF. As DNA, the CDR3 is TGCGCCAGCAAGACTCGGACCGACAACTTGTCACCCCTCCACTTT.

V and J are TRBV20-1 and TRBJ1-2; D might be TRBD1 (5 bases). The germline CDR1 and CDR2 sequences are DFQATT and SNEGSKA (reference sequence). The CDR3 runs to 11 residues. The V end was cut by 6 bases, the J end by 4 bases, with 9 bases between. CDR3 DNA: TGCAGTGCCCGAAGGGGCTATGGCTACACCTTC. Translated: CSARRGYGYTF.

Concerning this clone itself: Other DNA sequences of this sample code for an identical CDR3. The chain uses TRBV7-9 and TRBJ2-7; D not certain. CDR3 length equals 13 residues. The germline V gene has CDR1 SEHNR and CDR2 FQNEAQ (reference sequence). The ends were cut back, 5 bases at V and 5 bases at J, with 13 bases in the middle. CDR3 DNA: TGTGCCAGCAGCCCCGACCGGAGCCACGAGCAGTACTTC. Translation gives CASSPDRSHEQYF.

In this sample, this clone turned up a few times. The V and J genes are TRBV11-2 and TRBJ2-7; D is possibly TRBD2 (5 bases). V was clipped by 1 base and J by 6 bases, with 10 bases between them. In germline, CDR1 is SGHAT, CDR2 FQNNGV. The CDR3 totals 13 residues. CDR3 protein: CASSLGGALEQYF. The CDR3 DNA reads TGTGCCAGCAGCTTAGGGGGAGCCCTCGAGCAGTACTTC.

The rearrangement uses TRBV11-3 and TRBJ2-2; D remains unclear. The germline V and J ends were trimmed by 1 base and 0 bases, with 9 bases remaining between them. Germline CDR1 and CDR2: SGHNT and YENEEA. The CDR3 covers 16 residues. CDR3 DNA sequence: TGTGCCAGCAGCTTAGTTTCCAGCCCGAACACCGGGGAGCTGTTTTTT. This translates into CASSLVSSPNTGELFF.

In DNA, the CDR3 is TGTGCCAGCAGCAGGGGACTAGCGGGAGGCTTTGAGCAGTTCTTC. Protein sequence: CASSRGLAGGFEQFF. The chain employs TRBV7-6 and TRBJ2-1; TRBD2 matches at 15 bases. The CDR3 consists of 15 residues. V gave up 5 bases and J gave up 9 bases; unmatched junction bases: 5. Looked up from germline, CDR1 is SGHVS and CDR2 is FNYEAQ.

The chain carries TRBV27 and TRBJ2-3, with 7 bases lining up with TRBD1. The germline V gene has CDR1 MNHEY and CDR2 SMNVEV (reference sequence). The CDR3 loop spans 17 amino acids. After removal of 2 bases from V and 1 base from J, the junction contained 9 bases not matched to a gene. The CDR3 loop reads CASSLRQGRIRTDTQYF. As DNA, the CDR3 is TGTGCCAGCAGTTTACGACAGGGCCGAATACGCACAGATACGCAGTATTTT.

The gene calls are TRBV10-3 and TRBJ2-5, with 9 positions matching TRBD1. Germline CDR1 and CDR2: ENHRY and SYGVKD. The CDR3 has 18 amino acids. Trimming took 0 bases from V and 1 from J; bases not matched to a gene: 9. CDR3 region: CAISESTPGTGLQETQYF. The CDR3 DNA reads as TGTGCCATCAGTGAGTCCACCCCCGGGACAGGGCTCCAAGAGACCCAGTACTTC.

CDR3: CASSYDSYNEQFF. For the CDR3, the DNA is TGTGCCAGCAGCTATGACAGTTACAATGAGCAGTTCTTC. The rearrangement uses TRBV5-4 and TRBJ2-1, with a tentative D call TRBD1 (5 bases). The CDR3 is 13 residues long. Germline V CDR1 and CDR2: SGHNT, YYREEE (reference sequence). V dropped 3 bases and J dropped 4 bases, with 8 bases sitting between them.

The genes are TRBV19 and TRBJ1-3; 10 nucleotides align to TRBD1. V lost 5 bases and J lost 0; bases outside the gene matches: 4. The CDR3 totals 16 residues. CDR1 LNHDA and CDR2 SQIVND come from the germline V gene (reference sequence). CDR3 residues: CASSPRTGGSGNTIYF. CDR3 nucleotides: TGTGCCAGTAGTCCCAGGACAGGGGGCTCTGGAAACACCATATATTTT.

The chain is built from TRBV7-3 and TRBJ2-5; D gene unclear. The germline V gene has CDR1 SGHTA and CDR2 FQGTGA. CDR3 length equals 13 residues. The V end was cut by 4 bases, the J end by 5 bases, with 11 bases between. This chain's CDR3 is CASSSLSGETQYF. DNA for the CDR3: TGTGCCAGCAGCTCCTTAAGTGGCGAGACCCAGTACTTC.

This chain joins TRBV7-6 and TRBJ2-1; 8 nucleotides align to TRBD2. This CDR3 has 17 residues. Germline CDR1 and CDR2: SGHVS and FNYEAQ. The V and J ends lost 1 base and 0 bases, in that order; junction bases with no gene match: 5. The CDR3 nucleotides are TGTGCCAGCAGCTTAGGCCGCAGCGGGAGCTCCTACAATGAGCAGTTCTTC. Protein sequence: CASSLGRSGSSYNEQFF. The whole variable domain, filled in from reference TRBV7-6 and TRBJ2-1, reads GAGVSQSPRYKVTKRGQDVALRCDPISGHVSLYWYRQALGQGPEFLTYFNYEAQQDKSGLPNDRFSAERPEGSISTLTIQRTEQRDSAMYRCASSLGRSGSSYNEQFFGPGTRLTVL.

The V call is TRBV6-1, the J call TRBJ2-7; 10 bases fit TRBD1. This CDR3 contains 13 residues. Per the germline V gene, CDR1 is MNHNS and CDR2 is SASEGT. With V trimmed by 6 bases and J by 6 bases, 5 bases remained unmatched. CDR3 bases: TGTGCCAGCAGGACAGGGGGCCGGGTCGAGCAGTACTTC. This codes for CASRTGGRVEQYF.

This chain joins TRBV4-1 and TRBJ1-4, with D possibly TRBD1 on 5 matching bases. CDR3 size: 13 residues. Trimming left V 3 bases short and J 7 bases short, with 9 bases between. Germline V lookup: CDR1 MGHRA, CDR2 YSYEKL. CDR3 in amino acids: CASSHTGGEKLFF. The CDR3, as DNA: TGCGCCAGCAGCCATACAGGAGGTGAAAAACTGTTTTTT.

As concerns this clone: The same CDR3 is also encoded by other DNA sequences in this sample. This chain joins TRBV29-1 and TRBJ2-7, with TRBD1 matching over 8 bases. Trimming cost V 7 bases and J 4 bases; bases outside gene matches: 12. This CDR3 has 14 amino acids. CDR1 is SQVTM and CDR2 is ANQGSEA in the germline V gene. The CDR3 bases are TGCAGCGCTACCAGCCCCAGGGGGCTGTACGAGCAGTACTTC. Translating gives CSATSPRGLYEQYF.

This clone was observed a few times. The chain links TRBV19 to TRBJ2-5; tentatively, D is TRBD2 (5 bases). CDR1 and CDR2 from the germline V gene are LNHDA and SQIVND (reference sequence). This CDR3 region has 13 residues. Trimming cost V 6 bases and J 7 bases, with 15 bases left between them. CDR3 nucleotides: TGTGCCAGTAGCGGGAACCCCCTTGGGACCCAGTACTTC. Translating gives CASSGNPLGTQYF.

The rearrangement joins TRBV11-2 to TRBJ2-3; 9 bases are a match to TRBD2. This CDR3 region has 16 residues. Germline V gene data show CDR1 as SGHAT and CDR2 as FQNNGV. V lost 5 bases and J lost 2; bases outside the gene matches: 8. The CDR3 nucleotides read TGTGCCAGCAGCCTCGTCAGGACTAGCGACACAGATACGCAGTATTTT. Translation: CASSLVRTSDTDTQYF.

The J gene is TRBJ2-3, the V gene TRBV7-9; D call uncertain. Deletions cut 1 base from V and 5 bases from J, with 7 bases between. This CDR3 is 13 amino acids long. In germline, CDR1 is SEHNR, CDR2 FQNEAQ (reference sequence). The CDR3 DNA is TGTGCCAGCAGCTTAGTGGAAATAGATACGCAGTATTTT. Translation: CASSLVEIDTQYF.

The chain links TRBV27 to TRBJ1-4; no firm D call. Looked up from germline, CDR1 is MNHEY and CDR2 is SMNVEV (reference sequence). Deletions cut 2 bases from V and 5 bases from J, with 9 bases between. The CDR3 is 14 amino acids. The CDR3 nucleotides are TGTGCCAGCAGTTTACGCAGATTGAATGAAAAACTGTTTTTT. It encodes CASSLRRLNEKLFF. The complete variable domain, with remaining parts taken from reference TRBV27 and TRBJ1-4, reads EAQVTQNPRYLITVTGKKLTVTCSQNMNHEYMSWYRQDPGLGLRQIYYSMNVEVTDKGDVPEGYKVSRKEKRNFPLILESPSPNQTSLYFCASSLRRLNEKLFFGSGTQLSVL.

This chain links TRBV5-6 with TRBJ1-5; 7 bases line up with TRBD1. The CDR3 consists of 15 residues. Trimming removed 4 bases from V and 4 bases from J; junction bases left unmatched: 8. Germline loops: CDR1 SGHDT, CDR2 YYEEEE. In DNA, the CDR3 is TGTGCCAGCAGCCCCCGGGGACAGCGAAATCAGCCCCAGCATTTT. Encoded protein: CASSPRGQRNQPQHF.